These 32 T cell receptor beta chains were all obtained from the same sample, sequenced in a study of memory CD4+ T cells and cytomegalovirus serostatus. The assay was immunoSEQ multiplex PCR, and TCRdb's table has in-frame clones only and misses some. The table includes 40,000 to 50,000 clones, about 80% detected once. Single viable CD3+CD4+CD8-CD45RO+ cells were sorted as the memory CD4+ T cells. Sequencing input: memory CD4+ T cells from blood. Receptors were obtained from an adult in good health and CMV-seronegative.

This rearrangement joins TRBV11-2 to TRBJ2-2, with D perhaps matching TRBD1 (6 bases). With 4 bases removed from V and 7 bases from J, the gap between germline ends came to 16 bases. The CDR3 runs 15 residues. CDR1 and CDR2 (germline): SGHAT, FQNNGV. DNA for the CDR3: TGTGCCAGCAGCTCCTCAACTTCAGGGGTCGGGGAGCTGTTTTTT. This sequence encodes CASSSSTSGVGELFF.

The chain combines TRBV2 with TRBJ2-7, with 10 bases fitting TRBD1. The CDR3 is made up of 13 amino acids. Trimming took 11 bases from V and 2 from J; bases not matched to a gene: 6. Germline CDR1 SNHLY, CDR2 FYNNEI. DNA of the CDR3: TGTGCCGGACGACAGGGGGCGACCTACGAGCAGTACTTC. Its protein product is CAGRQGATYEQYF.

The chain has TRBV4-1 and TRBJ1-4; unclear D gene. The CDR3 has 14 residues. Germline CDR1 MGHRA, CDR2 YSYEKL. Trimming took off 8 bases at V and 0 bases at J, with 10 bases between the two ends. CDR3 sequence reads: CASSQRATNEKLFF. DNA for the CDR3: TGCGCCAGCTCACAGAGAGCAACTAATGAAAAACTGTTTTTT.

The V gene is TRBV28, the J gene TRBJ2-5; D not resolved. V lost 2 bases to trimming and J lost 2 bases, with 9 bases between them. CDR1 and CDR2 from the germline V gene are MDHEN and SYDVKM. The CDR3 runs to 14 residues. This chain's CDR3 is CASSLSRQQETQYF. DNA of the CDR3: TGTGCCAGCAGTTTAAGTCGCCAGCAAGAGACCCAGTACTTC.

CDR3 loop: CATMGLGTGGSYEQYF. The CDR3, as DNA: TGTGCCACGATGGGACTAGGGACAGGGGGTTCCTACGAGCAGTACTTC. The rearrangement links TRBV28 to TRBJ2-7; TRBD1 aligns across 11 bases. J was trimmed by 1 base and V by 10 bases; bases with no gene match: 12. The CDR3 length is 16 residues. CDR1 MDHEN and CDR2 SYDVKM come from the germline V gene.

The chain has TRBV5-4 and TRBJ1-1; D gene ambiguous. CDR3 length: 16 residues. Germline CDR1 SGHNT, CDR2 YYREEE (reference sequence). With 4 bases removed from V and 0 bases from J, the gap between germline ends came to 16 bases. CDR3 amino acids: CASSQDRLGVNTEAFF. In DNA, the CDR3 is TGTGCCAGCAGCCAGGACCGACTTGGTGTGAACACTGAAGCTTTCTTT.

This sequence joins TRBV5-8 and TRBJ2-3, with TRBD1 as a possible D gene (5 bases). CDR3 length equals 17 residues. The ends were cut back, 0 bases at V and 0 bases at J, with 14 bases in the middle. Germline CDR1 reads SGHTS; CDR2 reads YDEGEE. The CDR3 DNA reads TGTGCCAGCAGCTTGGGGACACTACTTTCTAGCACAGATACGCAGTATTTT. Protein product: CASSLGTLLSSTDTQYF.

V usage is TRBV7-9 and J usage is TRBJ1-6; 7 bases fit TRBD1. V was clipped by 3 bases and J by 6 bases; unmatched bases: 2. The germline gives CDR1 SEHNR, CDR2 FQNEAQ (reference sequence). This CDR3 region has 14 residues. This CDR3 reads CASSFQGGNSPLHF. The CDR3 bases are TGTGCCAGCAGCTTCCAGGGGGGTAATTCACCCCTCCACTTT.

V and J are TRBV5-1 and TRBJ1-4, with D possibly matching TRBD1 (6 bases). The CDR3 contains 15 residues. Trimming removed 7 bases from V and 0 bases from J, with 13 bases in between. The germline V gene has CDR1 SGHRS and CDR2 YFSETQ. The CDR3 DNA sequence: TGCGCCAGCCGGACAGACGGGGCAACTAATGAAAAACTGTTTTTT. Its protein product is CASRTDGATNEKLFF.

V usage is TRBV30 and J usage is TRBJ2-5, with 7 positions matching TRBD2. The CDR3 extends over 15 amino acids. In germline, CDR1 is GTSNPN, CDR2 SVGIG (reference sequence). J lost 1 base, V lost 2 bases, and 7 bases had no gene match. The CDR3 reads CAWSWRGTSQETQYF. The CDR3 DNA follows: TGTGCCTGGAGTTGGCGGGGGACCTCCCAAGAGACCCAGTACTTC.

This chain's CDR3 is CSVVDIAGGPETQYF. In DNA form, the CDR3 reads TGCAGCGTGGTAGACATAGCGGGGGGGCCTGAGACCCAGTACTTC. This sequence joins TRBV29-1 and TRBJ2-5, with 11 bases identical to TRBD2. V lost 6 bases and J lost 5; bases outside the gene matches: 11. CDR3 length equals 15 residues. Germline loops: CDR1 SQVTM, CDR2 ANQGSEA.

The chain joins TRBV19 to TRBJ1-1; D gene uncertain. Trimming took 3 bases from V and 1 from J, leaving 6 bases between them. The CDR3 sequence is 13 residues long. From germline, CDR1 is LNHDA and CDR2 SQIVND (reference sequence). In nucleotides, the CDR3 is TGTGCCAGTAGTATGAACCCGAACACTGAAGCTTTCTTT. It codes for CASSMNPNTEAFF.

The J gene is TRBJ1-5, the V gene TRBV29-1, with D perhaps matching TRBD1 (6 bases). CDR3 length: 12 amino acids. With 6 bases removed from V and 3 bases from J, the gap between germline ends came to 9 bases. Germline-derived CDR1 and CDR2 are SQVTM and ANQGSEA. The CDR3 DNA follows: TGCAGCGTAGGGGACATCAATCAGCCCCAGCATTTT. Amino acid sequence: CSVGDINQPQHF.

The gene calls are TRBV19 and TRBJ1-4; 7 nucleotides line up with TRBD1. CDR3 size: 14 residues. The junction had 4 bases not matched to a gene; V was cut back by 4 bases and J by 5 bases. CDR1 and CDR2 (germline): LNHDA, SQIVND (reference sequence). The CDR3 nucleotides read TGTGCCAGTAGTACCGGGACAGAGAATGAAAAACTGTTTTTT. Its translation: CASSTGTENEKLFF.

This clone came up a few times. The chain links TRBV28 to TRBJ2-3; 7 bases map to TRBD2. There are 17 residues in the CDR3. The germline V gene has CDR1 MDHEN and CDR2 SYDVKM. Trimming removed 4 bases from V and 2 bases from J; junction bases left unmatched: 12. The CDR3 spells CASSSPFRLADTDTQYF. The CDR3 nucleotides are TGTGCCAGCAGTTCCCCCTTTAGGCTAGCGGACACAGATACGCAGTATTTT. Drawing the rest from reference TRBV28 and TRBJ2-3, the complete variable domain is DVKVTQSSRYLVKRTGEKVFLECVQDMDHENMFWYRQDPGLGLRLIYFSYDVKMKEKGDIPEGYSVSREKKERFSLILESASTNQTSMYLCASSSPFRLADTDTQYFGPGTRLTVL.

The V and J genes are TRBV5-1 and TRBJ1-1; D is possibly TRBD1 (6 bases). CDR1 is SGHRS, CDR2 YFSETQ, per germline. V lost 0 bases, J lost 1 base, and 16 bases lay in between. This CDR3 contains 17 residues. CDR3 residues: CASSLAYPGAPNTEAFF. DNA for the CDR3: TGCGCCAGCAGCTTGGCCTACCCGGGGGCCCCGAACACTGAAGCTTTCTTT.

The chain joins TRBV6-1 to TRBJ2-7, with 11 bases that match TRBD1. Germline V lookup: CDR1 MNHNS, CDR2 SASEGT. The CDR3 contains 14 residues. The V segment lost 6 bases and the J segment 3 bases; nucleotides outside the gene matches: 4. Here the CDR3 reads CASRDRGLYYEQYF. CDR3 DNA: TGTGCCAGCAGGGACAGGGGGCTTTACTACGAGCAGTACTTC.

The CDR3 loop is CASSPPGFGNRIHSPLHF. Here the CDR3 DNA reads TGCGCCAGCAGCCCCCCCGGGTTCGGCAACCGAATACATTCACCCCTCCACTTT. V gene TRBV4-1 combines with J gene TRBJ1-6; D ambiguous. Deletions cut 4 bases from V and 8 bases from J, with 24 bases between. The germline CDR1 and CDR2 sequences are MGHRA and YSYEKL. This CDR3 comprises 18 residues.

The CDR3 spells CASSLGGAFSSLFF. As DNA, the CDR3 is TGCGCCAGCAGCTTGGGAGGGGCGTTTTCTAGTCTGTTCTTC. This chain links TRBV5-1 with TRBJ2-1; perhaps D is TRBD1 or TRBD2 (5 bases each). This CDR3 spans 14 amino acids. V dropped 0 bases and J dropped 15 bases, with 19 bases sitting between them. CDR1 SGHRS and CDR2 YFSETQ come from the germline V gene.

The V call is TRBV30, the J call TRBJ1-6, with TRBD1 identical over 9 bases. The CDR3 is made up of 18 amino acids. V lost 8 bases and J lost 0; bases outside the gene matches: 14. Germline V gives CDR1 GTSNPN, CDR2 SVGIG (reference sequence). The CDR3 coding sequence is TGTGCCCTGGCCTCCGGGACAGGGCTAAGCTCCTATAATTCACCCCTCCACTTT. Protein product: CALASGTGLSSYNSPLHF.

This clone showed up just a few times. The chain couples TRBV4-1 to TRBJ1-2, with D uncertain. Per germline, CDR1 MGHRA and CDR2 YSYEKL. V lost 0 bases and J 4 bases, leaving 15 bases between the germline ends. The CDR3 extends over 16 amino acids. CDR3 in DNA: TGCGCCAGCAGCCAAGACCAGGTCCCGGGGAGCTATGGCTACACCTTC. This translates into CASSQDQVPGSYGYTF.

The CDR3 DNA sequence: TGCGCCAGCAGCGGCCGGGACAGGGCTTTTTCCTACGAGCAGTACTTC. This sequence encodes CASSGRDRAFSYEQYF. The chain is built from TRBV5-1 and TRBJ2-7; 9 bases line up with TRBD1. CDR1 and CDR2 (germline): SGHRS, YFSETQ. The junction had 9 bases not matched to a gene; V was cut back by 4 bases and J by 1 base. The CDR3 has 16 amino acids.

With regard to this clone: Other DNA sequences in this sample translate to the same CDR3. The rearrangement joins TRBV7-9 to TRBJ1-5; unclear D gene. This CDR3 has 13 residues. Germline V lookup: CDR1 SEHNR, CDR2 FQNEAQ (reference sequence). V was shortened by 2 bases and J by 4 bases, with 6 bases between the two germline ends. CDR3 DNA sequence: TGTGCCAGCAGCTTAAGCGGGAATCAGCCCCAGCATTTT. Its protein product is CASSLSGNQPQHF.

The V call is TRBV2, the J call TRBJ2-5; D may match TRBD1 or TRBD2 (5 bases each). Germline lookup yields CDR1 SNHLY and CDR2 FYNNEI. V was cut by 5 bases and J by 1 base, with 8 bases left in between. The CDR3 is 13 amino acids. The CDR3 sequence is CASSRDVQETQYF. The DNA for the CDR3 is TGTGCCAGCAGTCGGGACGTCCAAGAGACCCAGTACTTC.

The chain couples TRBV30 to TRBJ2-2; 8 nucleotides agree with TRBD1. The ends lost 0 bases at V and 6 bases at J; junction bases unmatched: 0. The germline V gene encodes CDR1 GTSNPN and CDR2 SVGIG (reference sequence). CDR3 length: 13 residues. The CDR3 sequence: CAWSVQGAGELFF. The CDR3 nucleotides read TGTGCCTGGAGTGTACAGGGGGCCGGGGAGCTGTTTTTT.

In DNA form, the CDR3 reads TGCAGCGCCCTACCCGCTTCGACAAGCTCCTACAATGAGCAGTTCTTC. Translated, it gives CSALPASTSSYNEQFF. This sequence joins TRBV29-1 and TRBJ2-1; D gene unclear. CDR1 and CDR2 (germline): SQVTM, ANQGSEA. The CDR3 has 16 amino acids. The V and J ends lost 7 bases and 0 bases respectively, with 19 bases between them.

This clone was seen more than once but under ten times. The chain links TRBV9 to TRBJ1-6; maybe TRBD1 (5 bases). V gave up 3 bases and J gave up 3 bases, with 16 bases separating them. This CDR3 spans 17 amino acids. Looked up from germline, CDR1 is SGDLS and CDR2 is YYNGEE. The chain's CDR3 is CASSGRDSRIYNSPLHF. DNA of the CDR3: TGTGCCAGCAGCGGGCGTGACAGTCGTATCTATAATTCACCCCTCCACTTT.

The CDR3 region is CASSHEGGEAFF. The DNA for the CDR3 is TGTGCCAGCAGCCACGAAGGAGGGGAAGCTTTCTTT. The J gene is TRBJ1-1, the V gene TRBV7-8; D is ambiguous. The germline CDR1 and CDR2 sequences are SGHVS and FQNEAQ. The germline V and J ends were trimmed by 5 bases and 8 bases, with 12 bases remaining between them. CDR3 length: 12 amino acids.

A few counts support this clone. The V and J genes are TRBV7-7 and TRBJ2-5; unclear D gene. The CDR3 loop spans 15 amino acids. Germline V lookup: CDR1 SSHAT, CDR2 FNYEAQ (reference sequence). V was pared by 1 base and J by 3 bases, with 12 bases between. CDR3 region: CASSLGRIWEETQYF. CDR3 in DNA: TGTGCCAGCAGCTTAGGGCGTATTTGGGAAGAGACCCAGTACTTC.

The chain carries TRBV28 and TRBJ1-2; D may be TRBD1 (5 bases). The CDR3 has 13 residues. Germline CDR1 is MDHEN and CDR2 is SYDVKM. Trimming pared 1 base from V and 5 bases from J, leaving 8 bases between. In nucleotides, the CDR3 is TGTGCCAGCAGTTTATTAGGGGCTTATGGCTACACCTTC. Translation: CASSLLGAYGYTF.

V usage is TRBV5-1 and J usage is TRBJ2-7; a weak D match, TRBD2 (5 bases). Trimming removed 4 bases from V and 0 bases from J, with 17 bases in between. CDR1 and CDR2 from the germline V gene are SGHRS and YFSETQ. This CDR3 is built from 16 residues. The CDR3, as DNA: TGCGCCAGCAGCCTAGACGGACTCATGACCTCCTACGAGCAGTACTTC. Its protein is CASSLDGLMTSYEQYF.

Only a few counts were recorded for this clone. The chain combines TRBV5-1 with TRBJ1-1, with D possibly being TRBD1 (6 bases). The ends were cut back, 6 bases at V and 1 base at J, with 16 bases in the middle. The CDR3 totals 15 residues. Per germline, CDR1 SGHRS and CDR2 YFSETQ. Here the CDR3 reads CASTLDSPRNTEAFF. CDR3 nucleotide sequence: TGCGCCAGCACCCTGGACAGCCCGAGGAACACTGAAGCTTTCTTT.